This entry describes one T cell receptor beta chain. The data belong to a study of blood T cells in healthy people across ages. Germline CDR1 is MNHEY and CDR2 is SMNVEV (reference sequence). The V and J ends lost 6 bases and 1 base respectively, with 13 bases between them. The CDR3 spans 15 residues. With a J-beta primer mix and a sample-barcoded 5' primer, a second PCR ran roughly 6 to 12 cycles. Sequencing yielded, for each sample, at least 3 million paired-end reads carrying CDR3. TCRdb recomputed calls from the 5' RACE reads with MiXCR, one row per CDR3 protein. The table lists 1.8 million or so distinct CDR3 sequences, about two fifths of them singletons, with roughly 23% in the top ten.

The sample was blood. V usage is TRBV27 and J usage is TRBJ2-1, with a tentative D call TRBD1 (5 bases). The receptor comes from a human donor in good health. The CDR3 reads CASRPLRESYNEQFF. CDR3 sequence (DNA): TGTGCCAGCAGACCACTCAGGGAATCCTACAATGAGCAGTTCTTC.